Listed here are 30 T cell receptor beta chains from one sample, sequenced in a study of cytomegalovirus exposure and HLA in healthy donors. With 60 Vbeta and 13 Jbeta primers, the PCR was carried out. Profiled with immunoSEQ multiplex PCR; TCRdb holds only in-frame clones, not every one. The sample carries around 200,000 clones, roughly 80% recorded once. Sample: PBMCs. The receptor source for this set is a woman aged 18 to 35 in good health and CMV-seronegative.

The rearrangement joins TRBV29-1 to TRBJ2-1; D may be TRBD1 (6 bases). Germline assignment: CDR1 SQVTM and CDR2 ANQGSEA. The CDR3 is 13 amino acids. Trimming stripped 7 bases from V and 8 bases from J, with 18 bases between. CDR3 region: CSGGLTGYDEQFF. The DNA for the CDR3 is TGCAGCGGTGGGCTCACAGGGTACGATGAGCAGTTCTTC.

CDR3 sequence: CAWRGGLAGVYEQYF. The CDR3 coding sequence is TGTGCCTGGAGGGGCGGACTAGCGGGAGTCTACGAGCAGTACTTC. The J gene is TRBJ2-5, the V gene TRBV30, with TRBD2 identical over 13 bases. TRBJ2-7 matches the DNA end more closely, so the J call is doubtful. The CDR3 runs to 15 residues. Per the germline V gene, CDR1 is GTSNPN and CDR2 is SVGIG (reference sequence).

The V call is TRBV29-1, the J call TRBJ1-3; the D gene is possibly TRBD1 (5 bases). Germline V gene data show CDR1 as SQVTM and CDR2 as ANQGSEA. V lost 8 bases to trimming and J lost 0 bases, with 20 bases between them. This CDR3 has 16 amino acids. The CDR3 here is CSINSQDTNSGNTIYF. DNA for the CDR3: TGCAGCATTAACTCCCAGGACACCAACTCTGGAAACACCATATATTTT.

In its sample, this clone was seen a few times. The J gene is TRBJ1-1, the V gene TRBV5-1, with 7 bases matching TRBD1. The junction had 10 bases not matched to a gene; V was cut back by 6 bases and J by 2 bases. Germline CDR1 reads SGHRS; CDR2 reads YFSETQ. This CDR3 spans 15 amino acids. CDR3 loop: CASNLDRAFNTEAFF. The DNA for the CDR3 is TGCGCCAGCAACCTTGACAGGGCCTTTAACACTGAAGCTTTCTTT.

The CDR3 loop reads CASGFEGQGATNYGYTF. CDR3 nucleotides: TGTGCTAGTGGTTTTGAGGGACAGGGGGCTACTAACTATGGCTACACCTTC. The V and J genes are TRBV12-5 and TRBJ1-2; 12 bases are shared with TRBD1. J gave up 0 bases and V 3 bases, and 5 bases lay outside the gene matches. The CDR3 totals 17 residues. CDR1 is LGHNT and CDR2 is FRNRAP in the germline V gene.

The V gene is TRBV19, the J gene TRBJ1-6; D ambiguous. This CDR3 comprises 15 residues. Germline assignment: CDR1 LNHDA and CDR2 SQIVND (reference sequence). V shed 1 base and J shed 7 bases, with 11 bases lying between them. CDR3 bases: TGTGCCAGTAGTATAGGTAGGGAGAGAAATTCACCCCTCCACTTT. It translates to CASSIGRERNSPLHF.

V and J are TRBV5-4 and TRBJ2-3; 11 bases line up with TRBD2. The CDR3 is made up of 17 amino acids. Germline-derived CDR1 and CDR2 are SGHNT and YYREEE (reference sequence). V dropped 4 bases and J dropped 1; count of bases not matched to a gene: 8. The CDR3 loop reads CASSRGSGRAGTDTQYF. For the CDR3, the DNA is TGTGCCAGCAGCCGGGGTAGCGGGAGGGCGGGCACAGATACGCAGTATTTT.

V is TRBV13 and J is TRBJ1-2; TRBD1 might be the D (5 bases). Germline CDR1 PRHDT, CDR2 FYEKMQ (reference sequence). The CDR3 loop spans 15 amino acids. V was shortened by 8 bases and J by 2 bases, with 18 bases between the two germline ends. The CDR3 DNA reads TGTGCCAGCCGAGACAGAATGACGACAAACTATGGCTACACCTTC. It translates to CASRDRMTTNYGYTF.

This chain links TRBV27 with TRBJ2-3; 15 bases agree with TRBD2. Germline CDR1 reads MNHEY; CDR2 reads SMNVEV (reference sequence). With 6 bases clipped from V and 3 bases from J, the junction kept 4 bases outside the gene matches. The CDR3 length is 16 residues. The CDR3 nucleotides are TGTGCCAGCAGGGGACTAGCGGGGGGTTTTACAGATACGCAGTATTTT. It encodes CASRGLAGGFTDTQYF.

The CDR3 protein is CASSPTEVSGANVLTF. CDR3 DNA sequence: TGTGCCAGTAGCCCGACAGAAGTATCTGGGGCCAACGTCCTGACTTTC. The V gene is TRBV19, the J gene TRBJ2-6; a weak D match, TRBD1 (5 bases). Germline V gene sequence: CDR1 LNHDA, CDR2 SQIVND (reference sequence). V shed 6 bases and J shed 1 base, with 13 bases lying between them. This CDR3 is built from 16 residues.

This chain links TRBV7-7 with TRBJ1-3; 7 nucleotides agree with TRBD1. This CDR3 has 16 amino acids. From germline, CDR1 is SSHAT and CDR2 FNYEAQ (reference sequence). The trim removed 5 bases at V and 0 bases at J, leaving 7 bases unmatched. CDR3 DNA sequence: TGTGCCAGCAGCGCCGGGACAGCTTACTCTGGAAACACCATATATTTT. This gives the protein CASSAGTAYSGNTIYF.

This clone was detected only a few times. V is TRBV14 and J is TRBJ2-7; 12 bases match TRBD2. This CDR3 contains 19 residues. V lost 3 bases, J lost 5 bases, and 17 bases stayed unmatched. Germline CDR1 is SGHDN and CDR2 is FVKESK. The CDR3 region has the DNA TGTGCCAGCAGCCAGACGTTCCCTAGCGGGGGGGGCCAGGAGGACGAGCAGTACTTC. Translated, it gives CASSQTFPSGGGQEDEQYF. Combining the CDR3 with reference TRBV14 and TRBJ2-7 gives the whole variable domain EAGVTQFPSHSVIEKGQTVTLRCDPISGHDNLYWYRRVMGKEIKFLLHFVKESKQDESGMPNNRFLAERTGGTYSTLKVQPAELEDSGVYFCASSQTFPSGGGQEDEQYFGPGTRLTVT.

The J gene is TRBJ2-3, the V gene TRBV18; a weak D match, TRBD1 (6 bases). Germline values: CDR1 KGHSH, CDR2 LQKENI. The CDR3 is 15 amino acids. The germline V and J ends were trimmed by 0 bases and 4 bases, with 11 bases remaining between them. The CDR3 is CASSPPQGHADTQYF. CDR3 DNA sequence: TGTGCCAGCTCACCACCTCAGGGACATGCAGATACGCAGTATTTT.

The chain uses TRBV6-5 and TRBJ1-5; D is unresolved. CDR3 length equals 15 residues. V lost 6 bases and J lost 0, with 12 bases in between. Germline V gives CDR1 MNHEY, CDR2 SVGAGI. The CDR3 here is CASSPGGNSNQPQHF. The CDR3 DNA reads as TGTGCCAGCAGCCCTGGAGGGAATAGCAATCAGCCCCAGCATTTT.

The chain recombines TRBV28 with TRBJ2-1; 7 bases align to TRBD1. The CDR3 has 15 residues. Germline V gives CDR1 MDHEN, CDR2 SYDVKM. Unmatched junction bases numbered 6, after V lost 7 bases and J lost 0 bases. Here the CDR3 reads CASKRTGDSYNEQFF. The CDR3 coding sequence is TGTGCCAGCAAACGTACAGGGGACTCCTACAATGAGCAGTTCTTC.

CDR3 in DNA: TGTGCCAGCAGTGTTAGGGCGGGGGTCGACACTGAAGCTTTCTTT. Amino acid sequence: CASSVRAGVDTEAFF. The chain combines TRBV6-1 with TRBJ1-1; D is perhaps TRBD1 (5 bases). Trimming removed 4 bases from V and 3 bases from J, with 15 bases in between. Germline loops: CDR1 MNHNS, CDR2 SASEGT. This CDR3 region has 15 residues.

The rearrangement joins TRBV7-9 to TRBJ1-1; tentative D call: TRBD1 (5 bases). The CDR3 extends over 13 amino acids. V lost 3 bases, J lost 5 bases, and 10 bases lay in between. From germline, CDR1 is SEHNR and CDR2 FQNEAQ (reference sequence). The CDR3 DNA is TGTGCCAGCAGCTTCAGGGAGGAAACTGAAGCTTTCTTT. Translating it yields CASSFREETEAFF.

The chain recombines TRBV9 with TRBJ1-6; no clear D gene. Germline CDR1 reads SGDLS; CDR2 reads YYNGEE. The CDR3 runs to 15 residues. Trimming pared 4 bases from V and 9 bases from J, leaving 17 bases between. The CDR3 coding sequence is TGTGCCAGCAGCCCCCTAAGAGCATCGAGTTCACCCCTCCACTTT. Encoded protein: CASSPLRASSSPLHF.

J is TRBJ1-1 and V is TRBV6-5; no clear D gene. Deletions cut 7 bases from V and 1 base from J, with 7 bases between. In germline, CDR1 is MNHEY, CDR2 SVGAGI. The CDR3 is made up of 12 amino acids. In DNA form, the CDR3 reads TGTGCCAGCAAGGAGGGGAACACTGAAGCTTTCTTT. Its translation: CASKEGNTEAFF.

The chain is built from TRBV27 and TRBJ1-4; 9 bases fit TRBD1. Trimming took 5 bases from V and 4 from J; bases not matched to a gene: 2. The CDR3 is 14 residues long. The germline gives CDR1 MNHEY, CDR2 SMNVEV (reference sequence). The CDR3 DNA reads as TGTGCCAGCAGTCGGACAGGGGTTAATGAAAAACTGTTTTTT. Residues: CASSRTGVNEKLFF.

The V and J genes are TRBV10-3 and TRBJ2-7, with 7 positions matching TRBD1. With 2 bases clipped from V and 7 bases from J, the junction kept 5 bases outside the gene matches. Per germline, CDR1 ENHRY and CDR2 SYGVKD. The CDR3 contains 13 residues. The DNA of the CDR3 is TGTGCCATCAGTGAGGAGACAGGGCCAGAGCAGTACTTC. The encoded protein is CAISEETGPEQYF.

This clone was found a few times. For the CDR3, the DNA is TGCGCCAGCAGCCACCTCCCGGGACAGGGATATTCACCCCTCCACTTT. The encoded protein is CASSHLPGQGYSPLHF. V is TRBV4-3 and J is TRBJ1-6; 9 bases are a match to TRBD1. The CDR3 contains 16 residues. Trimming removed 3 bases from V and 8 bases from J; junction bases left unmatched: 8. Germline V gene sequence: CDR1 LGHNA, CDR2 YSLEER.

V is TRBV4-1 and J is TRBJ2-7; D is unclear. V gave up 0 bases and J gave up 6 bases, with 9 bases separating them. This CDR3 region has 13 residues. Germline V gene data show CDR1 as MGHRA and CDR2 as YSYEKL. In DNA, the CDR3 is TGCGCCAGCAGCCAAGATGTCCTCCGCGAGCAGTACTTC. It specifies CASSQDVLREQYF.

The chain joins TRBV28 to TRBJ2-1; 11 bases align to TRBD2. Losses at the gene ends were 6 bases for V and 0 bases for J; bases not matched to a gene: 13. The CDR3 is 19 residues long. Germline CDR1 MDHEN, CDR2 SYDVKM. DNA of the CDR3: TGTGCCAGCAGGACCCCGGGACTAGCGGAAACGAGCTCCTACAATGAGCAGTTCTTC. This codes for CASRTPGLAETSSYNEQFF. Using reference TRBV28 and TRBJ2-1 for the parts outside the CDR3, the full variable domain is DVKVTQSSRYLVKRTGEKVFLECVQDMDHENMFWYRQDPGLGLRLIYFSYDVKMKEKGDIPEGYSVSREKKERFSLILESASTNQTSMYLCASRTPGLAETSSYNEQFFGPGTRLTVL.

The rearrangement joins TRBV4-1 to TRBJ2-4; the D gene is possibly TRBD2 (5 bases). The CDR3 has 10 residues. Germline CDR1 and CDR2: MGHRA and YSYEKL. The CDR3: CVRGKNIQYF. CDR3 nucleotides: TGCGTTCGGGGAAAAAACATTCAGTACTTC.

The V gene is TRBV29-1, the J gene TRBJ2-5; the D gene is possibly TRBD1 (5 bases). Deletions cut 7 bases from V and 0 bases from J, with 9 bases between. CDR3 length: 12 amino acids. Germline CDR1 reads SQVTM; CDR2 reads ANQGSEA. The DNA for the CDR3 is TGCAGCGCCCGACAGTACCAAGAGACCCAGTACTTC. As protein: CSARQYQETQYF.

V and J are TRBV6-1 and TRBJ1-6; the D is unclear. Trimming took off 2 bases at V and 7 bases at J, with 9 bases between the two ends. The CDR3 has 14 residues. Germline-derived CDR1 and CDR2 are MNHNS and SASEGT. CDR3 protein: CASSETTGNSPLHF. As DNA, the CDR3 is TGTGCCAGCAGTGAAACCACGGGGAATTCACCCCTCCACTTT.

The chain is built from TRBV30 and TRBJ1-1, with 7 positions matching TRBD1. The CDR3 length is 12 residues. The germline V gene has CDR1 GTSNPN and CDR2 SVGIG (reference sequence). V shed 2 bases, J shed 10 bases, and the junction held 7 bases outside the gene matches. The DNA of the CDR3 is TGTGCCTGGAGTCCAGGGGGTAGTCGAGCTTTCTTT. It codes for CAWSPGGSRAFF.

Here the CDR3 reads CASSSQGQLNNSPLHF. The CDR3 DNA reads TGTGCCAGCAGCTCGCAAGGACAGTTGAATAATTCACCCCTCCACTTT. This sequence joins TRBV7-8 and TRBJ1-6, with D tentatively TRBD1 (6 bases). CDR3 length equals 16 residues. Trimming took 4 bases from V and 5 from J, leaving 15 bases between them. Germline CDR1 is SGHVS and CDR2 is FQNEAQ.

This clone was seen a handful of times. This chain uses TRBV5-6 with TRBJ2-1; 9 nucleotides align to TRBD2. The CDR3 runs 18 residues. The V and J ends lost 0 bases and 0 bases, in that order; junction bases with no gene match: 7. CDR1 is SGHDT and CDR2 is YYEEEE in the germline V gene. CDR3 sequence reads: CASSLVLPGLASYNEQFF. The CDR3 nucleotides are TGTGCCAGCAGCTTGGTTCTCCCGGGACTAGCCTCCTACAATGAGCAGTTCTTC.